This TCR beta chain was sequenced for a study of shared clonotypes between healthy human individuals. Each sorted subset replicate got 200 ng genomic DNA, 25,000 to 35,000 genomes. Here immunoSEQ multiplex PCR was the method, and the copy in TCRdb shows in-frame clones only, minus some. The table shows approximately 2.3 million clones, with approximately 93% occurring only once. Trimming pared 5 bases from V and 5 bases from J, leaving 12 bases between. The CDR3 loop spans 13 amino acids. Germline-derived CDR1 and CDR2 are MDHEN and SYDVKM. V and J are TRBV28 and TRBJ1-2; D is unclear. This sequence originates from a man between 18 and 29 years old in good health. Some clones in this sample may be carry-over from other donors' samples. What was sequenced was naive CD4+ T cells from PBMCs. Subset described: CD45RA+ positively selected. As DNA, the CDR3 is TGTGCCAGCAGTGTTCGGGTAGAATATGGCTACACCTTC. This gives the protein CASSVRVEYGYTF.